What follows are 15 T cell receptor beta chains derived from one specimen sequenced in a study of radiation and T cells in renal cell carcinoma. Profiled with immunoSEQ multiplex PCR; TCRdb holds only in-frame clones, not every one. The table has around 12,000 clones, approximately 62% seen once. The treatment denotes: treatment-naive control, cytoreductive nephrectomy. Here the sequenced sample was tumor tissue, taken from a patient whose treatment was nephrectomy without radiotherapy. All receptors come from a woman aged 80 or older with renal cell carcinoma.

J is TRBJ2-2 and V is TRBV2, with D possibly matching TRBD1 (6 bases). V lost 6 bases to trimming and J lost 4 bases, with 15 bases between them. This CDR3 region has 15 residues. CDR1 SNHLY and CDR2 FYNNEI come from the germline V gene. The CDR3 DNA sequence: TGTGCCAGCAGCGCGTCAGGGGTGGCCACCGGGGAGCTGTTTTTT. It translates to CASSASGVATGELFF. The full variable domain, completed using reference TRBV2 and TRBJ2-2, is EPEVTQTPSHQVTQMGQEVILRCVPISNHLYFYWYRQILGQKVEFLVSFYNNEISEKSEIFDDQFSVERPDGSNFTLKIRSTKLEDSAMYFCASSASGVATGELFFGEGSRLTVL.

CDR3 coding DNA: TGTGCCAGCAGCCCCGGCGGACAGGTCTATTCACCCCTCCACTTT. Translating gives CASSPGGQVYSPLHF. The chain joins TRBV5-5 to TRBJ1-6; TRBD1 matches 7 bases. The CDR3 has 15 residues. Germline V gene lookup returns CDR1 SGHKS and CDR2 YYEKEE (reference sequence). V shed 4 bases, J shed 8 bases, and the junction held 9 bases outside the gene matches.

CDR3 nucleotides: TGTGCCAGCAGTTTAAGGGGAGGTACTGAAGCTTTCTTT. It codes for CASSLRGGTEAFF. V and J are TRBV27 and TRBJ1-1; possible D gene TRBD1, 5 bases. The CDR3 runs 13 residues. V was trimmed by 2 bases and J by 5 bases, leaving 9 bases between them. Germline loops: CDR1 MNHEY, CDR2 SMNVEV (reference sequence).

The gene calls are TRBV4-2 and TRBJ2-1, with D perhaps TRBD1 (6 bases). In germline, CDR1 is LGHNA, CDR2 YNFKEQ. This CDR3 comprises 17 residues. The V gene lost 0 bases and the J gene lost 4 bases, with 16 bases spanning the gap. The CDR3 nucleotides read TGTGCCAGCAGCCAAGAGTCCTCAGGGGCCCTATACAATGAGCAGTTCTTC. It yields the protein CASSQESSGALYNEQFF.

The chain is built from TRBV19 and TRBJ2-6; the match to TRBD1 covers 11 bases. Germline CDR1 reads LNHDA; CDR2 reads SQIVND (reference sequence). The ends lost 7 bases at V and 2 bases at J; junction bases unmatched: 10. The CDR3 length is 18 residues. The CDR3 DNA is TGTGCCAGTACCGCCGGGACAGGGGGATCTACTGGGGCCAACGTCCTGACTTTC. It yields the protein CASTAGTGGSTGANVLTF.

J is TRBJ1-5 and V is TRBV7-9, with TRBD1 as a possible D gene (5 bases). Trimming stripped 5 bases from V and 0 bases from J, with 11 bases between. This CDR3 is 15 amino acids long. Germline CDR1 SEHNR, CDR2 FQNEAQ (reference sequence). CDR3 in amino acids: CASSQGLDSNQPQHF. The CDR3 DNA sequence: TGTGCCAGCAGCCAGGGACTGGATAGCAATCAGCCCCAGCATTTT.

This clone is categorized as medium-sized. The rearrangement uses TRBV5-8 and TRBJ2-3; no reliable D call. Germline CDR1 is SGHTS and CDR2 is YDEGEE. V was pared by 6 bases and J by 4 bases, with 9 bases between. The CDR3 is 12 amino acids. The CDR3: CASKGSADTQYF. Written as DNA, the CDR3 is TGTGCCAGCAAAGGGTCTGCAGATACGCAGTATTTT.

The genes are TRBV4-2 and TRBJ2-3, with 8 bases aligning to TRBD2. Germline V gives CDR1 LGHNA, CDR2 YNFKEQ. This CDR3 comprises 16 residues. V shed 0 bases and J 4 bases; nucleotides not matched to a gene: 6. This chain's CDR3 is CASSQDISGGSDTQYF. The CDR3, as DNA: TGTGCCAGCAGCCAAGATATCAGCGGGGGCTCAGATACGCAGTATTTT.

This chain connects TRBV4-3 to TRBJ1-5, with a possible D match to TRBD1 (5 bases). Germline V gives CDR1 LGHNA, CDR2 YSLEER. Trimming left V 2 bases short and J 2 bases short, with 25 bases between. This CDR3 is 20 amino acids long. The CDR3 protein is CASSQSWGGGFYDGNQPQHF. The CDR3 region has the DNA TGCGCCAGCAGCCAATCTTGGGGCGGGGGTTTTTATGATGGCAATCAGCCCCAGCATTTT.

The chain combines TRBV7-9 with TRBJ1-6; D unclear. Looked up from germline, CDR1 is SEHNR and CDR2 is FQNEAQ (reference sequence). V lost 6 bases and J lost 11, with 17 bases in between. CDR3 length: 14 residues. The CDR3 here is CASRAPGIGAPLHF. The DNA of the CDR3 is TGTGCCAGCAGAGCACCCGGGATTGGGGCACCCCTCCACTTT.

This clone has only a few counts. V is TRBV7-9 and J is TRBJ2-4; D gene ambiguous. The length of the CDR3 is 18 residues. V lost 1 base and J lost 8, with 24 bases in between. The germline CDR1 and CDR2 sequences are SEHNR and FQNEAQ (reference sequence). The CDR3 protein is CASSLGGFMFGLKDIQYF. The CDR3 DNA sequence: TGTGCCAGCAGCTTAGGAGGTTTTATGTTCGGCCTAAAGGACATTCAGTACTTC. Using reference TRBV7-9 and TRBJ2-4 for the parts outside the CDR3, the full variable domain is DTGVSQNPRHKITKRGQNVTFRCDPISEHNRLYWYRQTLGQGPEFLTYFQNEAQLEKSRLLSDRFSAERPKGSFSTLEIQRTEQGDSAMYLCASSLGGFMFGLKDIQYFGAGTRLSVL.

This chain joins TRBV7-3 and TRBJ2-7, with D tentatively TRBD2 (6 bases). Germline V gene data show CDR1 as SGHTA and CDR2 as FQGTGA. V lost 4 bases and J lost 6, with 13 bases in between. This CDR3 contains 13 residues. CDR3: CASSSQQGGEQYF. The CDR3 DNA is TGTGCCAGCAGCTCCCAGCAGGGAGGCGAGCAGTACTTC.

This clone appeared once. This rearrangement joins TRBV9 to TRBJ2-3; D call uncertain. V gave up 0 bases and J gave up 6 bases, with 8 bases separating them. Per the germline V gene, CDR1 is SGDLS and CDR2 is YYNGEE. This CDR3 contains 13 residues. The CDR3 protein is CASSVEVWDTQYF. As DNA, the CDR3 is TGTGCCAGCAGCGTAGAGGTCTGGGATACGCAGTATTTT. The entire variable domain, with the rest obtained from reference TRBV9 and TRBJ2-3, is as follows: DSGVTQTPKHLITATGQRVTLRCSPRSGDLSVYWYQQSLDQGLQFLIQYYNGEERAKGNILERFSAQQFPDLHSELNLSSLELGDSALYFCASSVEVWDTQYFGPGTRLTVL.

The table lists this clone with a few counts. The chain uses TRBV9 and TRBJ1-6; TRBD1 is a possible D gene (5 bases). This CDR3 is 14 amino acids long. Germline CDR1 is SGDLS and CDR2 is YYNGEE. V shed 3 bases and J shed 8 bases, with 12 bases lying between them. The CDR3: CASSAESGYSPLHF. In DNA, the CDR3 is TGTGCCAGCAGCGCGGAATCAGGGTATTCACCCCTCCACTTT.

The V gene is TRBV6-4, the J gene TRBJ1-1; no firm D call. The CDR3 loop spans 13 amino acids. The germline V and J ends were trimmed by 4 bases and 8 bases, with 14 bases remaining between them. Germline CDR1 and CDR2: MRHNA and SNTAGT. As DNA, the CDR3 is TGTGCCAGCAGTGCGTTTCGCACTCAGGAAGCTTTCTTT. It codes for CASSAFRTQEAFF.